Each of the 32 T cell receptor beta chains below was sequenced from the same sample in a study of T cell responses to AZD1222 COVID-19 vaccine. The repertoire was sequenced with immunoSEQ multiplex PCR; TCRdb's copy has only in-frame clones and lacks some. The sample carries around 70,000 clones, 87% recorded once. The input for sequencing was peripheral blood, taken 28 days after the second AZD1222 dose. The receptors come from an adult who received the AZD1222 COVID-19 vaccine.

The V and J genes are TRBV7-2 and TRBJ1-1; TRBD1 matches at 10 bases. CDR3 length: 16 residues. V shed 0 bases, J shed 3 bases, and the junction held 4 bases outside the gene matches. The V gene's germline CDR1 is SGHTA and CDR2 FQGNSA. The CDR3 region is CASSLARDRGYTEAFF. The CDR3 DNA is TGTGCCAGCAGCTTAGCGAGGGACAGGGGTTACACTGAAGCTTTCTTT.

This chain joins TRBV3-1 (or the pseudogene TRBV3-2) and TRBJ2-1; D perhaps matches TRBD2 (6 bases). The germline V gene encodes CDR1 LGHDT and CDR2 YNNKEL (reference sequence). The CDR3 consists of 16 residues. V lost 0 bases, J lost 5 bases, and 14 bases lay in between. CDR3 sequence reads: CASSQDRRLVDNEQFF. The CDR3 nucleotides read TGTGCCAGCAGCCAAGATCGCAGACTAGTCGACAATGAGCAGTTCTTC.

The sample holds a few counts of this clone. The chain is built from TRBV5-4 and TRBJ2-1; 8 nucleotides match TRBD2. The CDR3 is 16 residues long. Germline V CDR1 and CDR2: SGHNT, YYREEE (reference sequence). V shed 6 bases, J shed 6 bases, and the junction held 14 bases outside the gene matches. CDR3: CASMRDGRVSGNEQFF. The CDR3 region has the DNA TGTGCCAGCATGCGGGACGGGAGGGTCTCAGGCAATGAGCAGTTCTTC.

The chain employs TRBV6-5 and TRBJ1-2, with TRBD1 as a possible D gene (6 bases). Germline loops: CDR1 MNHEY, CDR2 SVGAGI. The V end was cut by 6 bases, the J end by 2 bases, with 16 bases between. The CDR3 has 15 residues. Written as DNA, the CDR3 is TGTGCCAGCAGCCTCCGTGCAGGGGCGAACTATGGCTACACCTTC. This encodes CASSLRAGANYGYTF.

This clone has a single count. The CDR3 here is CASSYSQGGYNEQFF. DNA of the CDR3: TGTGCCAGCAGTTACTCTCAGGGGGGCTACAATGAGCAGTTCTTC. The V call is TRBV6-6, the J call TRBJ2-1, with D possibly being TRBD1 (7 bases). Germline loops: CDR1 MNHNY, CDR2 SVGAGI (reference sequence). V shed 0 bases and J shed 3 bases, with 9 bases lying between them. The CDR3 is made up of 15 amino acids.

The chain is built from TRBV7-2 and TRBJ1-4, with a possible D match to TRBD1 (6 bases). The CDR3 is 16 residues long. CDR1 SGHTA and CDR2 FQGNSA come from the germline V gene. Trimming stripped 2 bases from V and 8 bases from J, with 18 bases between. The CDR3 sequence: CASSLSPPGAGEKLFF. CDR3 nucleotide sequence: TGTGCCAGCAGCTTATCCCCTCCGGGGGCGGGCGAAAAACTGTTTTTT.

The chain links TRBV18 to TRBJ1-6, with TRBD1 matching 8 bases. The germline V gene has CDR1 KGHSH and CDR2 LQKENI. The CDR3 sequence is 15 residues long. Trimming removed 0 bases from V and 7 bases from J; junction bases left unmatched: 2. The CDR3 reads CASSPPTGVNSPLHF. The CDR3 region has the DNA TGTGCCAGCTCACCACCGACAGGGGTGAATTCACCCCTCCACTTT. Using reference TRBV18 and TRBJ1-6 for the parts outside the CDR3, the full variable domain is NAGVMQNPRHLVRRRGQEARLRCSPMKGHSHVYWYRQLPEEGLKFMVYLQKENIIDESGMPKERFSAEFPKEGPSILRIQQVVRGDSAAYFCASSPPTGVNSPLHFGNGTRLTVT.

V gene TRBV12-3 or TRBV12-4 combines with J gene TRBJ2-1; tentatively, D is TRBD2 (5 bases). This CDR3 comprises 13 residues. Trimming stripped 4 bases from V and 2 bases from J, with 6 bases between. CDR3: CASSWETYNEQFF. The CDR3 region has the DNA TGTGCCAGCAGTTGGGAGACCTACAATGAGCAGTTCTTC.

The rearrangement uses TRBV5-1 and TRBJ1-1; possible D gene TRBD1, 5 bases. Germline CDR1 and CDR2: SGHRS and YFSETQ. The CDR3 covers 14 residues. The V end was cut by 0 bases, the J end by 6 bases, with 12 bases between. CDR3: CASSLGPQAPEAFF. The CDR3, as DNA: TGCGCCAGCAGCTTGGGCCCACAGGCCCCTGAAGCTTTCTTT.

The chain combines TRBV5-1 with TRBJ1-5, with 9 bases that match TRBD1. Germline V gene data show CDR1 as SGHRS and CDR2 as YFSETQ. This CDR3 is built from 14 residues. V lost 2 bases to trimming and J lost 5 bases; unmatched junction nucleotides: 2. The CDR3 loop reads CASSFGTGHQPQHF. Written as DNA, the CDR3 is TGCGCCAGCAGCTTCGGGACAGGGCATCAGCCCCAGCATTTT.

This clone was detected only once. J is TRBJ2-7 and V is TRBV6-5, with a possible D match to TRBD2 (6 bases). Germline V gene sequence: CDR1 MNHEY, CDR2 SVGAGI. This CDR3 is built from 15 residues. The V end lost 2 bases, the J end lost 1 base, and 12 bases lay between the germline ends. The DNA for the CDR3 is TGTGCCAGCAGTTACGACCGGGACTCATCCTACGAGCAGTACTTC. It specifies CASSYDRDSSYEQYF.

V gene TRBV5-6 combines with J gene TRBJ1-5, with a possible D match to TRBD1 (6 bases). The CDR3 has 19 residues. Germline lookup yields CDR1 SGHDT and CDR2 YYEEEE. Trimming removed 0 bases from V and 1 base from J, with 20 bases in between. DNA of the CDR3: TGTGCCAGCAGCTTGGCCGGGATTTTGGGTACAGGGAGCAATCAGCCCCAGCATTTT. It encodes CASSLAGILGTGSNQPQHF.

Only one count was recorded for this clone. This chain uses TRBV11-2 with TRBJ1-2; D unresolved. Germline-derived CDR1 and CDR2 are SGHAT and FQNNGV. V lost 5 bases, J lost 4 bases, and 8 bases lay in between. This CDR3 contains 12 residues. CDR3 in DNA: TGTGCCAGCAGCCCTTCCAGCTATGGCTACACCTTC. Its translation: CASSPSSYGYTF.

This clone was seen once. The chain joins TRBV5-4 to TRBJ1-1; 7 positions agree with TRBD1. The germline V gene has CDR1 SGHNT and CDR2 YYREEE (reference sequence). The CDR3 covers 14 residues. The ends lost 4 bases at V and 4 bases at J; junction bases unmatched: 7. CDR3 nucleotide sequence: TGTGCCAGCAGCCCCACAGGGGAGGGCACTGAAGCTTTCTTT. Protein sequence: CASSPTGEGTEAFF.

This clone was seen once. V gene TRBV30 combines with J gene TRBJ1-1; D call uncertain. V was pared by 0 bases and J by 0 bases, with 5 bases between. This CDR3 comprises 13 residues. Germline lookup yields CDR1 GTSNPN and CDR2 SVGIG (reference sequence). The CDR3 DNA sequence: TGTGCCTGGAGTGTCCAACTGAACACTGAAGCTTTCTTT. Its translation: CAWSVQLNTEAFF.

The chain links TRBV6-2 or TRBV6-3 to TRBJ2-1, with TRBD2 identical over 10 bases. The V gene's germline CDR1 is MNHEY and CDR2 SVGEGT. CDR3 length equals 13 residues. Trimming at V came to 7 bases and at J to 8 bases, leaving 5 bases not matched to a gene. CDR3 residues: CASTPSGRHEQFF. The CDR3, as DNA: TGTGCCAGCACCCCTAGCGGGAGACATGAGCAGTTCTTC.

V and J are TRBV5-4 and TRBJ2-7, with D perhaps given as TRBD1 or TRBD2 (5 bases each). The V and J ends lost 3 bases and 2 bases respectively, with 15 bases between them. CDR3 size: 15 residues. The germline V gene has CDR1 SGHNT and CDR2 YYREEE (reference sequence). DNA for the CDR3: TGTGCCAGCAGCTGGAGCCGGGACGCCACCTACGAGCAGTACTTC. Protein product: CASSWSRDATYEQYF.

This rearrangement joins TRBV2 to TRBJ2-1; TRBD2 matches 11 bases. The CDR3 is made up of 15 amino acids. V was clipped by 5 bases and J by 7 bases; unmatched bases: 7. Germline CDR1 SNHLY, CDR2 FYNNEI. CDR3 DNA: TGTGCCAGCAGTTTAGACGGACTAGCGGGTAATGAGCAGTTCTTC. Protein product: CASSLDGLAGNEQFF.

The chain is built from TRBV7-6 and TRBJ2-7, with 9 bases matching TRBD1. Germline V gives CDR1 SGHVS, CDR2 FNYEAQ. This CDR3 contains 15 residues. V lost 5 bases to trimming and J lost 6 bases; unmatched junction nucleotides: 11. CDR3 DNA sequence: TGTGCCAGCAGCCCAACCGGGACAGGGCTAAGCGAGCAGTACTTC. Encoded protein: CASSPTGTGLSEQYF.

This chain links TRBV4-1 with TRBJ1-5; 7 bases line up with TRBD1. This CDR3 region has 17 residues. Looked up from germline, CDR1 is MGHRA and CDR2 is YSYEKL. The ends lost 0 bases at V and 7 bases at J; junction bases unmatched: 12. The CDR3 DNA reads as TGCGCCAGCAGCCAAGATAACCGGAAGGGGGCGGGACAGCCCCAGCATTTT. This sequence encodes CASSQDNRKGAGQPQHF.

This chain connects TRBV19 to TRBJ1-1; a possible D gene is TRBD1 (6 bases). Per the germline V gene, CDR1 is LNHDA and CDR2 is SQIVND (reference sequence). This CDR3 spans 15 amino acids. V was pared by 6 bases and J by 4 bases, with 18 bases between. Here the CDR3 DNA reads TGTGCCAGTAGCAACGGCGGGGGGCTGGGCACTGAAGCTTTCTTT. Translation gives CASSNGGGLGTEAFF.

The J gene is TRBJ2-2, the V gene TRBV5-1, with TRBD1 as a possible D gene (5 bases). The germline gives CDR1 SGHRS, CDR2 YFSETQ. This CDR3 spans 15 amino acids. The V end lost 2 bases, the J end lost 2 bases, and 10 bases lay between the germline ends. The CDR3: CASSFPRDNTGELFF. The CDR3 nucleotides read TGCGCCAGCAGCTTCCCCAGGGATAACACCGGGGAGCTGTTTTTT.

V and J are TRBV10-3 and TRBJ1-1, with unresolved D. Germline lookup yields CDR1 ENHRY and CDR2 SYGVKD. The V end lost 0 bases, the J end lost 1 base, and 9 bases lay between the germline ends. The CDR3 extends over 15 amino acids. The CDR3 loop is CAISESRQTNTEAFF. Written as DNA, the CDR3 is TGTGCCATCAGTGAGTCACGCCAGACGAACACTGAAGCTTTCTTT.

V gene TRBV20-1 combines with J gene TRBJ2-1; no reliable D call. CDR3 length: 16 amino acids. V lost 3 bases and J lost 6, with 21 bases in between. Germline assignment: CDR1 DFQATT and CDR2 SNEGSKA (reference sequence). DNA for the CDR3: TGCAGTGCTAGTCCCCCTGTGGCGGCGGCGGCCAATGAGCAGTTCTTC. This translates into CSASPPVAAAANEQFF.

The chain links TRBV19 to TRBJ2-7; no firm D call. The V gene lost 3 bases and the J gene lost 5 bases, with 8 bases spanning the gap. CDR3 length equals 12 residues. Germline V gives CDR1 LNHDA, CDR2 SQIVND (reference sequence). CDR3 amino acids: CASSMGGDEQYF. Here the CDR3 DNA reads TGTGCCAGTAGTATGGGCGGTGACGAGCAGTACTTC.

As to this clone: Mismatch with germline at one junction end may stem from a read error. This sequence joins TRBV7-7 and TRBJ2-2, with D perhaps matching TRBD1 or TRBD2 (5 bases each). From germline, CDR1 is SSHAT and CDR2 FNYEAQ (reference sequence). The CDR3 totals 16 residues. The CDR3 spells CASSRSPGADTGELFF. In DNA form, the CDR3 reads TGTGCTAGCAGCCGTTCACCCGGGGCCGACACCGGGGAGCTGTTTTTT.

The chain employs TRBV27 and TRBJ1-5, with 7 nucleotides matching TRBD1. The CDR3 contains 15 residues. With V trimmed by 2 bases and J by 4 bases, 5 bases remained unmatched. Per the germline V gene, CDR1 is MNHEY and CDR2 is SMNVEV (reference sequence). CDR3 loop: CASSLQGETNQPQHF. The CDR3 DNA reads as TGTGCCAGCAGTTTACAGGGGGAAACGAATCAGCCCCAGCATTTT.

The genes are TRBV29-1 and TRBJ2-1, with D perhaps TRBD1 or TRBD2 (6 bases each). Deletions cut 6 bases from V and 6 bases from J, with 15 bases between. The CDR3 runs to 13 residues. Germline assignment: CDR1 SQVTM and CDR2 ANQGSEA. The CDR3 reads CSVKRGTGNEQFF. The CDR3, as DNA: TGCAGCGTCAAGAGGGGGACTGGCAATGAGCAGTTCTTC.

The genes are TRBV29-1 and TRBJ2-7, with 7 bases aligning to TRBD1. The germline V gene has CDR1 SQVTM and CDR2 ANQGSEA. CDR3 length: 12 amino acids. The V and J ends lost 7 bases and 9 bases, in that order; junction bases with no gene match: 12. As DNA, the CDR3 is TGCAGCGGAAAGGGGGCTTCTCCGACGCAGTACTTC. This codes for CSGKGASPTQYF.

This clone was counted only a few times. V usage is TRBV7-8 and J usage is TRBJ1-2, with D perhaps TRBD1 (5 bases). The CDR3 runs to 15 residues. In germline, CDR1 is SGHVS, CDR2 FQNEAQ. Trimming cost V 1 base and J 7 bases, with 16 bases left between them. The CDR3 spells CASSLVSIDSIGYTF. CDR3 in DNA: TGTGCCAGCAGCTTAGTGTCCATAGACAGTATTGGCTACACCTTC.

This chain connects TRBV2 to TRBJ2-3, with 10 bases fitting TRBD2. Unmatched junction bases numbered 9, after V lost 6 bases and J lost 3 bases. CDR3 length: 16 residues. The germline V gene encodes CDR1 SNHLY and CDR2 FYNNEI. Here the CDR3 DNA reads TGTGCCAGCAGAGCTCTAGCGGGAGTTTTTACAGATACGCAGTATTTT. As protein: CASRALAGVFTDTQYF.

This chain uses TRBV29-1 with TRBJ1-2; the D is unclear. The CDR3 has 12 residues. Per germline, CDR1 SQVTM and CDR2 ANQGSEA. V was pared by 8 bases and J by 4 bases, with 14 bases between. The CDR3: CSFSGPTYGYTF. As DNA, the CDR3 is TGCAGCTTCTCAGGACCGACCTATGGCTACACCTTC.